A single sample is the source of the 6 T cell receptor beta chains below, sequenced in a study of T cell responses to AZD1222 COVID-19 vaccine. The assay was immunoSEQ multiplex PCR, and TCRdb's table has in-frame clones only and misses some. The table includes some 200,000 clones, approximately 90% detected once. The material was peripheral blood, obtained on day 0 of AZD1222 vaccination. The source of these receptors is an adult in good health.

V is TRBV30 and J is TRBJ2-1; D call uncertain. V lost 6 bases to trimming and J lost 6 bases, with 12 bases between them. CDR1 and CDR2 (germline): GTSNPN, SVGIG (reference sequence). The CDR3 contains 12 residues. The CDR3 sequence: CACARKGNEQFF. The CDR3 DNA is TGTGCCTGCGCTAGAAAGGGCAATGAGCAGTTCTTC.

V is TRBV20-1 and J is TRBJ2-5; 7 bases align to TRBD2. V gave up 6 bases and J gave up 5 bases; unmatched junction bases: 3. CDR3 length equals 11 residues. Germline-derived CDR1 and CDR2 are DFQATT and SNEGSKA (reference sequence). The CDR3 sequence is CSAREGETQYF. DNA of the CDR3: TGCAGTGCCAGGGAGGGGGAGACCCAGTACTTC.

The V gene is TRBV7-2, the J gene TRBJ1-2, with TRBD1 matching over 8 bases. Losses at the gene ends were 0 bases for V and 5 bases for J; bases not matched to a gene: 5. The CDR3 totals 15 residues. Per germline, CDR1 SGHTA and CDR2 FQGNSA. In DNA form, the CDR3 reads TGTGCCAGCAGCTTAGCTCCGGACAGGGTATATGGCTACACCTTC. This gives the protein CASSLAPDRVYGYTF.

The chain employs TRBV14 and TRBJ1-6, with D unclear. The germline gives CDR1 SGHDN, CDR2 FVKESK. V was cut by 0 bases and J by 0 bases, with 6 bases left in between. This CDR3 comprises 16 residues. Here the CDR3 DNA reads TGTGCCAGCAGCCAAGATCCTAACTCCTATAATTCACCCCTCCACTTT. This encodes CASSQDPNSYNSPLHF. The full variable domain, rest sourced from reference TRBV14 and TRBJ1-6, is EAGVTQFPSHSVIEKGQTVTLRCDPISGHDNLYWYRRVMGKEIKFLLHFVKESKQDESGMPNNRFLAERTGGTYSTLKVQPAELEDSGVYFCASSQDPNSYNSPLHFGNGTRLTVT.

This chain uses TRBV24-1 with TRBJ2-1, with 7 bases fitting TRBD1. Germline values: CDR1 KGHDR, CDR2 SFDVKD. The length of the CDR3 is 17 residues. Trimming removed 3 bases from V and 1 base from J; junction bases left unmatched: 8. CDR3: CATSDADRPLSYNEQFF. The CDR3 nucleotides read TGTGCCACCAGTGATGCGGACAGGCCATTGTCCTACAATGAGCAGTTCTTC.

This clone occurred once. The chain employs TRBV6-5 and TRBJ1-4; D not resolved. The DNA end is more similar to TRBJ2-2, so the J call may be wrong. The CDR3 totals 12 residues. CDR1 is MNHEY, CDR2 SVGAGI, per germline. The CDR3 loop is CASSRTGVELFF. CDR3 sequence (DNA): TGTGCCAGCAGCCGTACTGGGGTGGAGCTGTTTTTT.